These T cell receptor beta chains were read from a single sample in a study of blood T cell repertoires in COVID-19. Libraries were prepared by immunoSEQ multiplex PCR; TCRdb keeps only in-frame clonotypes and omits some of them. This sample has 350,000 to 450,000 clones, with roughly 87% found just once. Sequencing was carried out using PBMCs or T cells enriched from blood (not recorded which). Every receptor here comes from a woman aged 50 to 65 who had recovered from COVID-19. Both conserved end residues are part of each CDR3. A D gene is named only where the DNA matches it firmly. Not all rows give a size; the values are once, few, many and, for expanded clones, a class.

once TRBJ2-7 TRBV4-3 TRBD2 TGCGCCAGCAGCCAAGATCGGGGTAGCGGGAGCTTCGGATCCGAGCAGTACTTC CASSQDRGSGSFGSEQYF
once TRBJ1-2 TRBV7-2 - TGTGCCAGCAGCTTAGGTAGCTATGGCTACACCTTC CASSLGSYGYTF
- TRBJ1-1 TRBV6-4 TRBD1 TGTGCCAGAAGACAGGGATCCACTGAAGCTTTCTTT CARRQGSTEAFF
- TRBJ2-6 TRBV7-2 TRBD1 TGTGCCAGCAGCCCGGGACAGGGGGCCTTCTCTGGGGCCAACGTCCTGACTTTC CASSPGQGAFSGANVLTF
- TRBJ1-1 TRBV7-8 - TGTGCCAGCAGCTTAGACGCGGGGGGGAGGCCTGGACCTTTT CASSLDAGGRPGPF
- TRBJ1-5 TRBV19 - TGTGCCAGTAGTACCCACACAGGGTCTCCCCAGCATTTT CASSTHTGSPQHF
- TRBJ2-5 TRBV7-3 TRBD1 TGTGCCAGCAGCCCCGGACAGGCGGAGACCCAGTACTTC CASSPGQAETQYF
- TRBJ1-2 TRBV10-3 - TGTGCCATCAGGCAGGGGAACTATGGCTACACCTTC CAIRQGNYGYTF
- TRBJ2-4 TRBV3-1/TRBV3-2 TRBD1 TGTGCCAGCAGCAAAAATAGAGACGACAGGGGGAATGAAGCCAAAAACATTCAGTACTTC CASSKNRDDRGNEAKNIQYF
- TRBJ1-1 TRBV10-3 TRBD1 TGTGCCATCAGTGAAAGGGGGCGAGGGAACACTGAAGCTTTCTTT CAISERGRGNTEAFF
- TRBJ2-1 TRBV6-5 - TGTGCCAGCAGCACTTCAGGCAATGAGCAGTTCTTC CASSTSGNEQFF
- TRBJ1-1 TRBV5-4 - TGTGCCAGCAGCTTGGTTTTAGGTTTCGGTAGTGGAGAAATTGAAGCTTTCTTT CASSLVLGFGSGEIEAFF
- TRBJ2-2 TRBV7-9 - TGTGCCAGCAGCTTGGGGGCAGGGGACACCGGGGAGCTGTTTTTT CASSLGAGDTGELFF
once TRBJ2-3 TRBV9 TRBD2 TGTGCCAGCAGCGTAATGCCGTCGGCGGGGGGCCACACAGATACGCAGTATTTT CASSVMPSAGGHTDTQYF
- TRBJ2-3 TRBV2 TRBD2 TGTGCCAGCAGAGGACTAGGAGGCAACACAGATACGCAGTATTTT CASRGLGGNTDTQYF
- TRBJ2-1 TRBV2 TRBD2 TGTGCCAGCAGGGGAGGGGACGTTGGTGAGCAGTTCTTC CASRGGDVGEQFF
many TRBJ1-6 TRBV19 - TGTGCCAGTAGTTTCGCGACAGCAAATTCACCCCTCCACTTT CASSFATANSPLHF
- TRBJ1-2 TRBV7-2 TRBD1 TGTGCCAGCAGCTTAGTCCCCCTGACAGGGGGCTTAGGGGGCTACACCTTC CASSLVPLTGGLGGYTF
- TRBJ1-2 TRBV6-5 - TGTGCCAGCAGCCGAGGGGGCTACACCTTC CASSRGGYTF
- TRBJ1-6 TRBV2 TRBD1 TGTGCCAGCAGTTTCGCGACAGGGGATTCACCCCTCCACTTT CASSFATGDSPLHF
- TRBJ1-6 TRBV6-5 - TGTGCCTCCTCGGGTGGGGGCGGCGGTTCACCCCTCCACTTT CASSGGGGGSPLHF
- TRBJ2-1 TRBV30 - TGTGCCTGGAGCACAGGGGGGGCTTACAATGAGCAGTTCTTC CAWSTGGAYNEQFF
- TRBJ2-1 TRBV29-1 TRBD2 TGCAGCGTTTCTCGGGGGGACTACAATGAGCAGTTCTTC CSVSRGDYNEQFF
- TRBJ2-2 TRBV7-2 - TGTGCCAGCAGATCGAGGGTGGGCACCGGGGAGCTGTTTTTT CASRSRVGTGELFF
- TRBJ2-7 TRBV6-2/TRBV6-3 TRBD2 TGTGCCAGCAGTAAAATAGCGGGGGGGGTGCTCCCCAACGAGCAGTACTTC CASSKIAGGVLPNEQYF
- TRBJ2-1 TRBV9 TRBD2 TGTGCCAGCAGCGTAGCCGGACTAGTGGGAAATGAGCAGTTCTTC CASSVAGLVGNEQFF
- TRBJ2-7 TRBV6-2/TRBV6-3 TRBD2 TGTGCCAGCAGTAACGGACTAGCTGGCTACGAGCAGTACTTC CASSNGLAGYEQYF
- TRBJ1-2 TRBV7-2 - TGTGCCAGCAGCTTAAGGGGGGGGGCATCCCGCTATGGCTACACCTTC CASSLRGGASRYGYTF
once TRBJ2-5 TRBV5-6 TRBD2 TGTGCCAGCAGCTTGCCACTAGCGGGGCAAGAGACCCAGTACTTC CASSLPLAGQETQYF
- TRBJ2-5 TRBV24-1 - TGTGCCACCAGTGATCTTCAAGAGACCCAGTACTTC CATSDLQETQYF
many TRBJ2-1 TRBV7-9 - TGTGCCAGAGGAGTGGGCAATGAGCAGTTCTTC CARGVGNEQFF
- TRBJ1-6 TRBV7-8 - TGTGCCAGCAGCTTAGGACAGGATAATTCACCCCTCCACTTT CASSLGQDNSPLHF
- TRBJ1-2 TRBV29-1 - TGCAGCGTTGACGCAGGAAATCGTAACTATGGCTACACCTTC CSVDAGNRNYGYTF
- TRBJ1-5 TRBV27 - TGTGCCAGCAGTTTACTCGGGGCCGGGGGTCAGCCCCAGCATTTT CASSLLGAGGQPQHF
- TRBJ2-5 TRBV5-1 TRBD1 TGCGCCAGCAGCCAAGGGACAGCGTACCAAGAGACCCAGTACTTC CASSQGTAYQETQYF
- TRBJ1-1 TRBV6-2/TRBV6-3 - TGTGCCAGCAGTTATGGGGCGTCTAGGACCCGGAACACTGAAGCTTTCTTT CASSYGASRTRNTEAFF
- TRBJ1-1 TRBV13 - TGTGCCAGCACCCTTACAGTCAACACTGAAGCTTTCTTT CASTLTVNTEAFF